A selection of T cell receptor beta chains follows, all from one sample in a study of blood T cell repertoires in COVID-19. Assay: immunoSEQ multiplex PCR; the TCRdb copy retains only in-frame clones and omits some. This repertoire shows around 260,000 clones, about nine tenths found once; its top ten account for roughly 0.96%. The source material was peripheral blood. The source is a woman aged 40-49 years who had recovered from COVID-19. Both conserved end residues are part of each CDR3. Fields, in order: J gene, D gene, clone size, CDR3 length, V gene, CDR3 DNA, CDR3 protein. D genes are given only for firm matches. Size is stated for part of the rows, as once, few or many counts, or as a class when the clone is expanded.

J gene: TRBJ1-5
D gene: -
clone size: -
CDR3 length: 15
V gene: TRBV19
CDR3 DNA: TGTGCCAGTAGGATAGGAGGGCAAAGCAATCAGCCCCAGCATTTT
CDR3 protein: CASRIGGQSNQPQHF

J gene: TRBJ2-5
D gene: TRBD1
clone size: -
CDR3 length: 14
V gene: TRBV6-5
CDR3 DNA: TGTGCCAGCGGCCGACAGGGTGGGAAAGAGACCCAGTACTTC
CDR3 protein: CASGRQGGKETQYF

J gene: TRBJ2-7
D gene: -
clone size: -
CDR3 length: 14
V gene: TRBV11-2
CDR3 DNA: TGTGCCAGCAGCTTAGGGCCCGGGGACTACGAGCAGTACTTC
CDR3 protein: CASSLGPGDYEQYF

J gene: TRBJ2-1
D gene: TRBD2
clone size: -
CDR3 length: 15
V gene: TRBV28
CDR3 DNA: TGTGCCAGCAGTTTTATAGCGGGAGGAATTGGTGAGCAGTTCTTC
CDR3 protein: CASSFIAGGIGEQFF

J gene: TRBJ2-2
D gene: -
clone size: -
CDR3 length: 16
V gene: TRBV18
CDR3 DNA: TGTGCCAGCTCACCCCTATCCACAGCGAACACCGGGGAGCTGTTTTTT
CDR3 protein: CASSPLSTANTGELFF

J gene: TRBJ2-2
D gene: -
clone size: -
CDR3 length: 15
V gene: TRBV28
CDR3 DNA: TGTGCCAGCACGATGGGAGGCTTAGGCACCGGGGAGCTGTTTTTT
CDR3 protein: CASTMGGLGTGELFF

J gene: TRBJ2-5
D gene: TRBD1
clone size: -
CDR3 length: 15
V gene: TRBV9
CDR3 DNA: TGTGCCAGCAGCGGACAGGGGGCCCTCCAAGAGACCCAGTACTTC
CDR3 protein: CASSGQGALQETQYF

J gene: TRBJ2-1
D gene: TRBD2
clone size: -
CDR3 length: 15
V gene: TRBV3-1/TRBV3-2
CDR3 DNA: TGTGCCAGCAGCCCGCCGACTAGCGGGAGCCGTGAGCAGTTCTTC
CDR3 protein: CASSPPTSGSREQFF

J gene: TRBJ2-5
D gene: -
clone size: -
CDR3 length: 14
V gene: TRBV27
CDR3 DNA: TGTGCCAGCAGTTATCCCCAACTCCAAGAGACCCAGTACTTC
CDR3 protein: CASSYPQLQETQYF

J gene: TRBJ2-1
D gene: TRBD2
clone size: once
CDR3 length: 18
V gene: TRBV3-1/TRBV3-2
CDR3 DNA: TGTGCCAGCAGCCAAGGTGGATCGGGACTAGCGGAATCGGGTGAGCAGTTCTTC
CDR3 protein: CASSQGGSGLAESGEQFF

J gene: TRBJ2-1
D gene: TRBD2
clone size: -
CDR3 length: 18
V gene: TRBV4-1
CDR3 DNA: TGCGCCAGCAGCCCCCCTAGGGTTGGCGGGAGAGGTCACAATGAGCAGTTCTTC
CDR3 protein: CASSPPRVGGRGHNEQFF

J gene: TRBJ2-5
D gene: TRBD2
clone size: -
CDR3 length: 18
V gene: TRBV10-1
CDR3 DNA: TGCGCCAGCAGTGAGCCCGGGCGACGGGAGGTCGGGCAAGAGACCCAGTACTTC
CDR3 protein: CASSEPGRREVGQETQYF

J gene: TRBJ1-1
D gene: TRBD1
clone size: -
CDR3 length: 12
V gene: TRBV18
CDR3 DNA: TGTGCCAGCTCACCCGGGGACAGTGAAGCTTTCTTT
CDR3 protein: CASSPGDSEAFF

J gene: TRBJ2-1
D gene: TRBD2
clone size: once
CDR3 length: 20
V gene: TRBV28
CDR3 DNA: TGTGCCAGCAGTTTCGTAGCAGGGGGCCGACTAGCGGGACCTGTTGATGAGCAGTTCTTC
CDR3 protein: CASSFVAGGRLAGPVDEQFF

J gene: TRBJ2-1
D gene: TRBD2
clone size: -
CDR3 length: 17
V gene: TRBV11-2
CDR3 DNA: TGTGCCAGCAGCTTAGAGCTGCTAGCGGGAGGGTATGATGAGCAGTTCTTC
CDR3 protein: CASSLELLAGGYDEQFF

J gene: TRBJ2-5
D gene: TRBD1
clone size: once
CDR3 length: 15
V gene: TRBV18
CDR3 DNA: TGTGCCAGCTCGCCAGGGGGCGGCCGGCCGGAGACCCAGTACTTC
CDR3 protein: CASSPGGGRPETQYF

J gene: TRBJ1-3
D gene: -
clone size: once
CDR3 length: 16
V gene: TRBV7-8
CDR3 DNA: TGTGCCAGCAGCTTAGATCTCCCTGACGGGGGAAACACCATATATTTT
CDR3 protein: CASSLDLPDGGNTIYF

J gene: TRBJ2-5
D gene: TRBD1
clone size: many
CDR3 length: 15
V gene: TRBV7-9
CDR3 DNA: TGTGCCAGCAGCTTAGGGGACAGGGTGGCGGAGACCCAGTACTTC
CDR3 protein: CASSLGDRVAETQYF

J gene: TRBJ2-5
D gene: TRBD1
clone size: once
CDR3 length: 14
V gene: TRBV5-1
CDR3 DNA: TGCGCCAGCAGCTTAAACCAGGGGGAAGAGACCCAGTACTTC
CDR3 protein: CASSLNQGEETQYF

J gene: TRBJ2-5
D gene: TRBD1
clone size: -
CDR3 length: 17
V gene: TRBV3-1/TRBV3-2
CDR3 DNA: TGTGCCAGCAGCCGAGGGGGACAGGCCTGGTACCAAGAGACCCAGTACTTC
CDR3 protein: CASSRGGQAWYQETQYF

J gene: TRBJ2-4
D gene: -
clone size: few
CDR3 length: 14
V gene: TRBV7-8
CDR3 DNA: TGTGCCAGCAGCTTCGGGGATCTGATGGACATTCAGTACTTC
CDR3 protein: CASSFGDLMDIQYF

J gene: TRBJ1-1
D gene: TRBD1
clone size: -
CDR3 length: 13
V gene: TRBV29-1
CDR3 DNA: TGCAGCGGCAGGGACAGTCACCTCACTGAAGCTTTCTTT
CDR3 protein: CSGRDSHLTEAFF

J gene: TRBJ2-2
D gene: TRBD2
clone size: -
CDR3 length: 16
V gene: TRBV2
CDR3 DNA: TGTGCCAGCATTCTCGCGGGAGGGCCAAACACCGGGGAGCTGTTTTTT
CDR3 protein: CASILAGGPNTGELFF

J gene: TRBJ2-4
D gene: -
clone size: -
CDR3 length: 16
V gene: TRBV7-2
CDR3 DNA: TGTGCCAGCAGCCCCCCCGCGGGCGGATGGGAAAACATTCAGTACTTC
CDR3 protein: CASSPPAGGWENIQYF

J gene: TRBJ2-7
D gene: TRBD2
clone size: -
CDR3 length: 14
V gene: TRBV27
CDR3 DNA: TGTGCCAGCAGCCCCACCTCCGGGAGGTACGAGCAGTACTTC
CDR3 protein: CASSPTSGRYEQYF

J gene: TRBJ2-7
D gene: TRBD2
clone size: -
CDR3 length: 15
V gene: TRBV28
CDR3 DNA: TGTGCCAGCAGTTTTAGAGCGGGAGAGGCCTACGAGCAGTACTTC
CDR3 protein: CASSFRAGEAYEQYF